This TCR beta chain was recorded in a study of T cells in localized non-small cell lung cancer. Study-wide results and limits: Higher T cell density in the blood was associated with longer overall survival, whereas higher adjacent-lung clonality associated with shorter survival. The greatest T cell clonality was found in uninvolved adjacent lung (higher than in tumor). Adjacent lung had a median about 57 of the 100 largest tumor clones.

There are 15 residues in the CDR3. CDR1 is MNHEY, CDR2 SVGAGI, per germline. Trimming took 5 bases from V and 0 from J, leaving 11 bases between them. Clones were read by immunoSEQ multiplex PCR, and TCRdb kept only the in-frame ones, dropping some. The table lists 45,000 to 50,000 clones, around 87% of them singletons. This clone was observed a single time. Its antigen is unidentified. The chain combines TRBV6-5 with TRBJ1-5; tentatively, D is TRBD1 (5 bases). This clonotype was sampled from a man between 40 and 70 years old with stage II lung adenocarcinoma. The specimen comprised PBMCs, sampled before any cancer treatment. The CDR3 loop is CASSRGTNSNQPQHF. As DNA, the CDR3 is TGTGCCAGCAGTCGAGGGACTAATAGCAATCAGCCCCAGCATTTT.